Presented here are 19 T cell receptor beta chains from one specimen sequenced in a study of cytomegalovirus exposure and HLA in healthy donors. 13 Jbeta primers and 60 Vbeta primers were used for the PCR. Assay used: immunoSEQ multiplex PCR; TCRdb lists only in-frame clones, some missing. The sample carries some 100,000 clones, around 81% recorded once. Sequenced: PBMCs. These receptors originate from a woman aged 30 to 39 in good health and CMV-seronegative.

This chain joins TRBV6-4 and TRBJ2-3; no reliable D call. V was clipped by 7 bases and J by 3 bases, with 11 bases between them. The CDR3 length is 13 residues. The germline V gene encodes CDR1 MRHNA and CDR2 SNTAGT. CDR3 protein: CASKESGTDTQYF. Here the CDR3 DNA reads TGTGCCAGCAAGGAGTCCGGTACAGATACGCAGTATTTT.

V usage is TRBV18 and J usage is TRBJ2-3; a weak D match, TRBD1 (6 bases). V shed 3 bases and J shed 4 bases, with 8 bases lying between them. CDR3 length: 13 residues. The V gene's germline CDR1 is KGHSH and CDR2 LQKENI. The chain's CDR3 is CASSPGASDTQYF. The CDR3 DNA reads as TGTGCCAGCTCACCGGGGGCCTCAGATACGCAGTATTTT.

The CDR3 sequence is CASSIGPNPNNEQFF. The CDR3 nucleotides read TGTGCCAGTAGTATAGGTCCCAACCCTAACAATGAGCAGTTCTTC. The chain recombines TRBV19 with TRBJ2-1; D is ambiguous. The germline V gene encodes CDR1 LNHDA and CDR2 SQIVND (reference sequence). This CDR3 comprises 15 residues. The V end was cut by 1 base, the J end by 5 bases, with 12 bases between.

This sequence joins TRBV7-2 and TRBJ2-1; weak D call: TRBD1 (6 bases). CDR3 length: 13 residues. V lost 4 bases and J 3 bases, leaving 7 bases between the germline ends. Germline CDR1 is SGHTA and CDR2 is FQGNSA. CDR3 region: CASSSDSYNEQFF. CDR3 in DNA: TGTGCCAGCAGCTCGGACAGCTACAATGAGCAGTTCTTC.

This clone was picked up one time. V is TRBV30 and J is TRBJ1-5; TRBD1 matches 7 bases. The CDR3 consists of 15 residues. Germline CDR1 GTSNPN, CDR2 SVGIG (reference sequence). Unmatched junction bases numbered 4, after V lost 1 base and J lost 1 base. The DNA of the CDR3 is TGTGCCTGGAGTGGACAGGGAAGAAGCAATCAGCCCCAGCATTTT. Translation: CAWSGQGRSNQPQHF.

This rearrangement joins TRBV7-6 to TRBJ2-1; 9 bases map to TRBD2. The ends lost 4 bases at V and 0 bases at J; junction bases unmatched: 7. This CDR3 has 17 residues. The germline V gene encodes CDR1 SGHVS and CDR2 FNYEAQ. CDR3 coding DNA: TGTGCCAGCAGCTCCACTAGCGGGTCTTTCTCCTACAATGAGCAGTTCTTC. Amino acid sequence: CASSSTSGSFSYNEQFF.

The chain couples TRBV28 to TRBJ2-7; 9 bases agree with TRBD1. V lost 2 bases and J lost 1; bases outside the gene matches: 9. In germline, CDR1 is MDHEN, CDR2 SYDVKM. CDR3 length equals 17 residues. CDR3 nucleotide sequence: TGTGCCAGCAGTTTAAGCCCTGGACAGGGGAATTCCTACGAGCAGTACTTC. Translated, it gives CASSLSPGQGNSYEQYF.

The chain joins TRBV5-1 to TRBJ2-3, with TRBD2 matching over 12 bases. The CDR3 length is 16 residues. Germline V CDR1 and CDR2: SGHRS, YFSETQ. After removal of 5 bases from V and 6 bases from J, the junction contained 10 bases not matched to a gene. The CDR3 nucleotides are TGCGCCAGCAGGGCCCTCCTAGCGGGAGGGCCTGATACGCAGTATTTT. Protein: CASRALLAGGPDTQYF.

A word on this clone: At one of its ends the junction is not consistent with the germline gene, which may arise from a read error. This rearrangement joins TRBV7-9 to TRBJ2-7, with unresolved D. CDR1 is SEHNR and CDR2 is FQNEAQ in the germline V gene (reference sequence). The CDR3 has 12 amino acids. CDR3 bases: TGTTCCAGCAGCTTAGAGAGCCCAGAGCAGTACTTC. It translates to CSSSLESPEQYF.

The chain employs TRBV6-4 and TRBJ2-1, with 11 bases fitting TRBD2. The CDR3 consists of 16 residues. Germline V gene lookup returns CDR1 MRHNA and CDR2 SNTAGT. The V gene end was trimmed by 6 bases and the J gene end by 11 bases; junction bases not matched to a gene: 15. This chain's CDR3 is CASRLPPRTSGPKQFF. The CDR3 DNA is TGTGCCAGCAGACTGCCCCCAAGGACTAGCGGGCCGAAGCAGTTCTTC.

The chain carries TRBV6-1 and TRBJ2-7, with no clear D. Between the trimmed V and J ends, which lost 4 bases and 0 bases, there was a span of 16 bases. Germline assignment: CDR1 MNHNS and CDR2 SASEGT. This CDR3 comprises 16 residues. CDR3 amino acids: CASSVVSQPPSYEQYF. In DNA form, the CDR3 reads TGTGCCAGCAGTGTTGTTAGCCAGCCGCCCTCCTACGAGCAGTACTTC.

The chain combines TRBV7-2 with TRBJ2-1, with 11 bases that match TRBD2. This CDR3 contains 15 residues. The V gene's germline CDR1 is SGHTA and CDR2 FQGNSA. V was clipped by 10 bases and J by 9 bases; unmatched bases: 14. The CDR3 DNA reads TGTGCCAACCAGCGGGCTAGCGGGAGGATCGGTGAGCAGTTCTTC. Translated: CANQRASGRIGEQFF.

This clone is a singleton in its sample. CDR3 bases: TGCGCCAGCAGCCAAGACTCTGCGGGAGTGGTGTACGAGCAGTACTTC. Its translation is CASSQDSAGVVYEQYF. This sequence joins TRBV4-1 and TRBJ2-7; 7 bases line up with TRBD2. The CDR3 loop spans 16 amino acids. Germline V lookup: CDR1 MGHRA, CDR2 YSYEKL. Unmatched junction bases numbered 9, after V lost 0 bases and J lost 4 bases.

The V gene is TRBV5-1, the J gene TRBJ2-7, with D hard to call. Trimming shortened V by 0 bases and J by 0 bases, and 7 bases separated the two germline ends. CDR3 size: 14 residues. Germline values: CDR1 SGHRS, CDR2 YFSETQ. DNA of the CDR3: TGCGCCAGCAGCTTGGAGCCAGGCTCCTACGAGCAGTACTTC. Protein product: CASSLEPGSYEQYF. The full variable domain, rest sourced from reference TRBV5-1 and TRBJ2-7, is KAGVTQTPRYLIKTRGQQVTLSCSPISGHRSVSWYQQTPGQGLQFLFEYFSETQRNKGNFPGRFSGRQFSNSRSEMNVSTLELGDSALYLCASSLEPGSYEQYFGPGTRLTVT.

This clone was seen more than once but under ten times. The chain links TRBV4-1 to TRBJ2-7; 7 nucleotides align to TRBD2. The CDR3 has 14 residues. The V gene end was trimmed by 2 bases and the J gene end by 6 bases; junction bases not matched to a gene: 7. From germline, CDR1 is MGHRA and CDR2 YSYEKL. The CDR3 DNA reads TGCGCCAGCAGCCAAAGAAGTGGGGGGGGCGAGCAGTACTTC. It is translated as CASSQRSGGGEQYF.

The rearrangement links TRBV11-2 to TRBJ2-1, with 12 bases matching TRBD2. This CDR3 comprises 17 residues. V dropped 3 bases and J dropped 3; count of bases not matched to a gene: 6. The germline V gene has CDR1 SGHAT and CDR2 FQNNGV. In nucleotides, the CDR3 is TGTGCCAGCAGCTTTCGGACTAGCGGGATGATCTACAATGAGCAGTTCTTC. Protein sequence: CASSFRTSGMIYNEQFF.

The gene calls are TRBV21-1 and TRBJ2-7; TRBD1 is taken as the D call from the table, unchecked against the DNA. TRBV21-1 is an annotated pseudogene. This CDR3 has 11 residues. The chain's CDR3 is CAYRDRGEQYF. DNA of the CDR3: TGTGCCTACCGGGACAGGGGCGAGCAGTACTTC.

The J gene is TRBJ2-1, the V gene TRBV30; no reliable D call. V was pared by 2 bases and J by 5 bases, with 13 bases between. Germline assignment: CDR1 GTSNPN and CDR2 SVGIG (reference sequence). CDR3 length: 14 amino acids. CDR3: CAWSSAFKNNEQFF. The CDR3 nucleotides are TGTGCCTGGAGTTCAGCGTTTAAAAACAATGAGCAGTTCTTC.

This clone was seen only a few times. The chain employs TRBV2 and TRBJ1-6; 9 positions agree with TRBD1. The CDR3 runs 15 residues. J gave up 7 bases and V 6 bases, and 7 bases lay outside the gene matches. Germline CDR1 and CDR2: SNHLY and FYNNEI. Written as DNA, the CDR3 is TGTGCCAGCAGCGAGTTGACAGGGGGAAATTCACCCCTCCACTTT. Its protein product is CASSELTGGNSPLHF.